Given below is one TCR beta chain in context. This clonotype was seen a handful of times. It has no known antigen specificity. No base qualities exist here, and no much larger clone lies one base off it. The V and J ends are trimmed by 7 bases and 11 bases, leaving 17 bases between them. There are 12 amino acids in the CDR3, from cysteine to phenylalanine inclusive. The entry retains the CDR3 DNA only, 36 bases that are in frame from base 1. CDR1 and CDR2, looked up from the germline V gene, are MNHEY and SVGEGT. Amplification of TCR beta CDR3 regions was carried out from RNA transcripts. The first round of RT-PCR for the TCR CDR3 was performed with the HTBI primer set and the Qiagen OneStep RT-PCR kit. Libraries were constructed in a second round of multiplex PCR, after which size selection and purification were carried out. Libraries were sequenced paired-end with 100 bp reads on an Illumina HiSeq2000. The authors' pipeline ran thus. Raw data were processed with SOAPnuke, discarding reads with adapters, uncalled bases, mean Phred below 15, or no exact constant-primer or identifier match. High-quality paired reads were merged using COPE v1.2.5, and each unique nucleotide sequence was defined as a clonotype. Clonotypes were aligned to IMGT TRBV, TRBD and TRBJ reference segments using MiTCR v1.1. The analysis was restricted to V-J combinations with a frequency above 0.0001, which together covered about 99% of the repertoires. The TCS score was defined as the ratio of F50 (clonal expansion) to E x V (chaos), calculated using BLOSUM62-based TCRdist between CDR3 peptides within each V-J. Welch's t-statistics and random forest reduced roughly 500 V-J features to 13, which were used in a naive Bayes classifier (R e1071). TCRdb's own reprocessing of the public reads used fastp at Q25 and MiXCR and kept productive beta chains. Each entry is one CDR3 protein sequence, shown with its most common DNA and genes. TCRdb's processing, not the study's, gives the V and J calls here. This sample is represented by hundreds of thousands of distinct CDR3 sequences; 12% to 15% of them were singletons. The top ten clones comprise approximately 10% of the sample.

This sample stems from a study of T cells in Graves' hyperthyroidism and ophthalmopathy (dated by TCRdb to the late 2010s). In terms of the full investigation: Peripheral blood was collected at initial diagnosis, before any treatment. After sampling, hyperthyroidism patients received methimazole starting at 30 mg daily, and ophthalmopathy patients received high-dose intravenous methylprednisolone. A discovery cohort of about a hundred patients, about 40 with Graves' ophthalmopathy and about 60 with stable Graves' hyperthyroidism, was used to find distinguishing TCR V-J signatures. Prospective prediction of ophthalmopathy was tested in an independent validation cohort of fewer than 20 hyperthyroidism patients and approximately 17 patients who later progressed to ophthalmopathy. TCR Vbeta CDR3 sequencing of 130 to 150 peripheral blood samples (under 45 ophthalmopathy, about 80 hyperthyroidism and 17 progressor patients) is reported in the paper. The 100 or so discovery patients were divided at random into training and test sets in a 7:3 ratio. In about six Graves' hyperthyroidism patients, the study also compared T-cell repertoires from thyroid tissue with T-cell repertoires from blood. Study-wide conclusions, independent of this receptor: In validation, the model predicted progression to ophthalmopathy with approximately 71% sensitivity and 72% to 75% specificity, a median of roughly seven months before onset. Ophthalmopathy was separated from stable hyperthyroidism by a 13 V-J signature model, with roughly 88% sensitivity and about 81% specificity obtained in cross-validation and 80%/75% obtained in testing. Sample size was not statistically predetermined, and blinding of investigators to group allocation was not performed. Most expanded thyroid clonotypes (frequency above 0.001) were also found in blood, which suggests that blood repertoires may mirror thyroid immune responses.

Stable Graves' hyperthyroidism was defined as the absence of progression to ophthalmopathy over 18 months of follow-up. Hyperthyroidism patients were aged 18 to 65 years and newly diagnosed, with disease duration of less than 2 months. Patients with uncontrolled infections, other autoimmune diseases, pregnancy or lactation were excluded. Diagnoses relied on clinical symptoms, serum thyroxine and TRAb, thyroid ultrasound and orbital computed tomography. Ficoll-Paque density gradient centrifugation was used to isolate PBMCs from 8.5 to 10 ml of fresh peripheral blood. Total RNA was extracted using Trizol reagent, and RNA quality was assessed on an Agilent 2100 Bioanalyzer.

The rearranged segments are TRBV6-2 or TRBV6-3 and TRBJ1-1; tentative D gene TRBD1, with 6 bases matching. Sequenced input: blood. This sequence was found in a woman under 30 with Graves' hyperthyroidism. CDR3 protein: CASTRDTRRAFF. The sequence in DNA is TGTGCCAGCACCAGGGACACTCGGCGGGCTTTCTTT.